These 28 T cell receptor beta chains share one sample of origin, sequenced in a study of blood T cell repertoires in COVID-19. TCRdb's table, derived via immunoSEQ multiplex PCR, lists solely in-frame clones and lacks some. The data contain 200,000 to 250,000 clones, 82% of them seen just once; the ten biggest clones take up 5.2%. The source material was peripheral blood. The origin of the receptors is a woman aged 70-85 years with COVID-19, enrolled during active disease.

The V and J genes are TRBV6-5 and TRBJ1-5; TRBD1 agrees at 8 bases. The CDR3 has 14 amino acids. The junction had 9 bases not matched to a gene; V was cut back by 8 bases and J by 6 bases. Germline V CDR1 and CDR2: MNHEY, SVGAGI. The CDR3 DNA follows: TGTGCCAGCGAAGGGGACAGGAAAAGTCAGCCCCAGCATTTT. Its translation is CASEGDRKSQPQHF.

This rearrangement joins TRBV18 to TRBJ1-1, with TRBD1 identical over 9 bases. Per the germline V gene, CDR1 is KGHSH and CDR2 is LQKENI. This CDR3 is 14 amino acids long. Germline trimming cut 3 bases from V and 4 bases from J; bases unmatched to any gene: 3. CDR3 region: CASSPGTGLTEAFF. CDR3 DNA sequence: TGTGCCAGCTCACCCGGGACAGGGCTCACTGAAGCTTTCTTT.

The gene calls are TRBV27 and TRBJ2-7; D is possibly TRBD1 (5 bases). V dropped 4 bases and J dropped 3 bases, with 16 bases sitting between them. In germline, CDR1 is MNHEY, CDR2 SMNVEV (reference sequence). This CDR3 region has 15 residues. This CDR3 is CASSSYRNPNYEQYF. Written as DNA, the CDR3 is TGTGCCAGCAGTTCCTACAGGAATCCCAACTACGAGCAGTACTTC.

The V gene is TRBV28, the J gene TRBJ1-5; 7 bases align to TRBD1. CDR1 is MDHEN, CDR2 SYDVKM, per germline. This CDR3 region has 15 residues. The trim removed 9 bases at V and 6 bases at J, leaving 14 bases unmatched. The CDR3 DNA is TGTGCCAGTATGAGCCGGGACAGAATAAGTCAGCCCCAGCATTTT. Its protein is CASMSRDRISQPQHF.

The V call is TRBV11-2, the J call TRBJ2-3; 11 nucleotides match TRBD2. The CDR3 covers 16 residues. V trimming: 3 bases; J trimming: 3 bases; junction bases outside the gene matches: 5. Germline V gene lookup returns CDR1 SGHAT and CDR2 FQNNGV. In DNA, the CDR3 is TGTGCCAGCAGCTTGCTAGCGGGAGGACGGACAGATACGCAGTATTTT. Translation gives CASSLLAGGRTDTQYF.

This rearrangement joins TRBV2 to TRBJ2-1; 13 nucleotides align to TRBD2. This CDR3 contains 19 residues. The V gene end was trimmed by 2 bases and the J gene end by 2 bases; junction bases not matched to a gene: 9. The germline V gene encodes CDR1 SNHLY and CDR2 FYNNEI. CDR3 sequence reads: CASSEYPTSGRITYNEQFF. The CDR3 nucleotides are TGTGCCAGCAGTGAATATCCGACTAGCGGGAGGATTACCTACAATGAGCAGTTCTTC.

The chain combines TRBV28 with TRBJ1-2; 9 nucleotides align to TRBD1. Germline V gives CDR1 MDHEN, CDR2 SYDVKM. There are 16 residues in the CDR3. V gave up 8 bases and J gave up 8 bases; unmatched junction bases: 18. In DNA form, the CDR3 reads TGTGCCAGCCTTTCAGGGACAGGGTATCGAACGGCGGGCTACACCTTC. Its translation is CASLSGTGYRTAGYTF.

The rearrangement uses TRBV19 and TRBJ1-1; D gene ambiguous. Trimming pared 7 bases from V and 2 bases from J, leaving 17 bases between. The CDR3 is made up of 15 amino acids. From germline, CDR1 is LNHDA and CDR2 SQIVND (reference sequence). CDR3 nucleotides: TGTGCCAGTACCAAGCCCCCCCCAGGAAACACTGAAGCTTTCTTT. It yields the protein CASTKPPPGNTEAFF.

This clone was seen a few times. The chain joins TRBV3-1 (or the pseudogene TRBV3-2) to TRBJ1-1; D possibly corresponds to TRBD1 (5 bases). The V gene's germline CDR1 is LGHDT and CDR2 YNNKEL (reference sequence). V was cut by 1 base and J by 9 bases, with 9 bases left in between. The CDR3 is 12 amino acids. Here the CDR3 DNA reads TGTGCCAGCAGCCAAGGGGGCGGAAAAGCTTTCTTT. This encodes CASSQGGGKAFF.

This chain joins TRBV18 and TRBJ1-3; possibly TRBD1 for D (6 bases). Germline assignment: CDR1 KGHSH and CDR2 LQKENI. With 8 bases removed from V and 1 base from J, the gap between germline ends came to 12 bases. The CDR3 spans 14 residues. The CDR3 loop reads CASETGLSGNTIYF. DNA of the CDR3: TGTGCCAGCGAGACAGGTCTTTCTGGAAACACCATATATTTT. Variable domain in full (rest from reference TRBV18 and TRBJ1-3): NAGVMQNPRHLVRRRGQEARLRCSPMKGHSHVYWYRQLPEEGLKFMVYLQKENIIDESGMPKERFSAEFPKEGPSILRIQQVVRGDSAAYFCASETGLSGNTIYFGEGSWLTVV.

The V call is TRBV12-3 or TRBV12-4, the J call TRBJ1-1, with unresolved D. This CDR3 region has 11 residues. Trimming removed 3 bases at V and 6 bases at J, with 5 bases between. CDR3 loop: CASSFESEAFF. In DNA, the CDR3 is TGTGCCAGCAGTTTTGAGTCTGAAGCTTTCTTT.

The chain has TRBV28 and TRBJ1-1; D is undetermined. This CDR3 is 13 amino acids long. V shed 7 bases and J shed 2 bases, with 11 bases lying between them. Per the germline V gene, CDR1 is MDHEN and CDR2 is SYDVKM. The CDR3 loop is CASKFLANTEAFF. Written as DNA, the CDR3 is TGTGCCAGCAAATTCCTGGCAAACACTGAAGCTTTCTTT.

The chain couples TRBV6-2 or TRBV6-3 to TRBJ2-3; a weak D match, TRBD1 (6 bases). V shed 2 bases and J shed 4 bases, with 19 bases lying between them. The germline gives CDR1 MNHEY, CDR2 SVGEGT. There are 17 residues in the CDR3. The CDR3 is CASSYLTKSGEADTQYF. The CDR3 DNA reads TGTGCCAGCAGTTACCTTACAAAGTCAGGGGAAGCAGATACGCAGTATTTT.

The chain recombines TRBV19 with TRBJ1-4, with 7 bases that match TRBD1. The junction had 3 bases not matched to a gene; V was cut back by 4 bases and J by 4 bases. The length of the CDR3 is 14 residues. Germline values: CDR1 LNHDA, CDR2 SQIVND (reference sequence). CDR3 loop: CASSRQGINEKLFF. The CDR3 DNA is TGTGCCAGTAGTAGACAGGGAATTAATGAAAAACTGTTTTTT.

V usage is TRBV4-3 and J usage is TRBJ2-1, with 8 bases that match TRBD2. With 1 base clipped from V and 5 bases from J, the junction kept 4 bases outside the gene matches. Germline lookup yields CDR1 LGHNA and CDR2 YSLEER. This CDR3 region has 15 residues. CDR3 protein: CASSQGLAWDNEQFF. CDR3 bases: TGCGCCAGCAGCCAAGGACTAGCGTGGGACAATGAGCAGTTCTTC.

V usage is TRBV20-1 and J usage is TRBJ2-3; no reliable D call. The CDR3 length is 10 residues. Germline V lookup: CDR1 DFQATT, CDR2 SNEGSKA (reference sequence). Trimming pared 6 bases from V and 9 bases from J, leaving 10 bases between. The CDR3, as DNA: TGCAGTGCAAGTCTGTCGACGCAGTATTTT. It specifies CSASLSTQYF.

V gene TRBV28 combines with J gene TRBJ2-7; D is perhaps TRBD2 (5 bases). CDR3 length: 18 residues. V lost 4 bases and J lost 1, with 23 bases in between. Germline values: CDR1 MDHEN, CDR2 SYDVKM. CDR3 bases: TGTGCCAGCAGTTCCCGGGCTAGCCGATCCTCTAGGTCCTACGAGCAGTACTTC. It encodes CASSSRASRSSRSYEQYF.

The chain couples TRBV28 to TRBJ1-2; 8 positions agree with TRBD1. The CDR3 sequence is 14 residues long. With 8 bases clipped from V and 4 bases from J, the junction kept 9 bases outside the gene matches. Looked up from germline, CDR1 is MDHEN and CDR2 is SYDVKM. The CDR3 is CASDPGGQGYGYTF. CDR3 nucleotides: TGTGCCAGCGATCCAGGGGGCCAAGGCTATGGCTACACCTTC.

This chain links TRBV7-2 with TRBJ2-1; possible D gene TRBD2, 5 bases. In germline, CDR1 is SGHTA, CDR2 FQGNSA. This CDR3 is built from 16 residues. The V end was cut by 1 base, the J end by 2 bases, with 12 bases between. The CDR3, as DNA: TGTGCCAGCAGCTTAGGAGGCGGACTCACCTACAATGAGCAGTTCTTC. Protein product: CASSLGGGLTYNEQFF.

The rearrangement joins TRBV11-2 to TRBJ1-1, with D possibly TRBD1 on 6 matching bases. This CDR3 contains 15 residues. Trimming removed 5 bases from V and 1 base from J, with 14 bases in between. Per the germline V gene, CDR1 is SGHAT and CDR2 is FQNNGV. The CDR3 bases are TGTGCCAGCAGCCCCGCCGGGACACCGAACACTGAAGCTTTCTTT. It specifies CASSPAGTPNTEAFF.

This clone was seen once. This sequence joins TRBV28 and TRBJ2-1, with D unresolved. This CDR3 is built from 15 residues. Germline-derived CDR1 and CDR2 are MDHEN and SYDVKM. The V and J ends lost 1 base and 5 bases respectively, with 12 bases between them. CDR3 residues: CASSLSPTVNNEQFF. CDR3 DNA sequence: TGTGCCAGCAGTTTATCGCCTACTGTTAACAATGAGCAGTTCTTC.

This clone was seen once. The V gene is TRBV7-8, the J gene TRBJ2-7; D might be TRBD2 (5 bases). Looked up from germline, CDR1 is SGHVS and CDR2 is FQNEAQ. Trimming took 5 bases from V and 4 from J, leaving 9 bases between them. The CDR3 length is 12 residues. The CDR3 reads CASSPSGYEQYF. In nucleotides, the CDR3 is TGTGCCAGCAGCCCATCGGGGTACGAGCAGTACTTC.

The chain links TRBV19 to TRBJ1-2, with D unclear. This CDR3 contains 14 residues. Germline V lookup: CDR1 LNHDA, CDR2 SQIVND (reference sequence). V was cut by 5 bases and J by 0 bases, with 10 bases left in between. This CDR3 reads CASSPAGTNYGYTF. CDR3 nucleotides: TGTGCCAGTAGTCCTGCTGGCACTAACTATGGCTACACCTTC.

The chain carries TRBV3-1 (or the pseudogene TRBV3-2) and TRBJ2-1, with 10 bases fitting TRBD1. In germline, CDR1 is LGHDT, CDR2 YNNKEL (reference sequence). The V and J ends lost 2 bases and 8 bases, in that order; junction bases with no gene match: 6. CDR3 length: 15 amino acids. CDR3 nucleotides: TGTGCCAGCAGCCAACCGGGACAGGGGAGGCATGAGCAGTTCTTC. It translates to CASSQPGQGRHEQFF.

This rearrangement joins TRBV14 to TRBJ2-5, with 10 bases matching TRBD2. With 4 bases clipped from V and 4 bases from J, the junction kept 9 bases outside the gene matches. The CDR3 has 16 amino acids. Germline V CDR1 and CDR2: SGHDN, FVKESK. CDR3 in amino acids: CASSPRSAGGGETQYF. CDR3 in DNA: TGTGCCAGCAGCCCCCGATCAGCGGGAGGGGGAGAGACCCAGTACTTC. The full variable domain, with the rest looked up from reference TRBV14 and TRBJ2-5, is EAGVTQFPSHSVIEKGQTVTLRCDPISGHDNLYWYRRVMGKEIKFLLHFVKESKQDESGMPNNRFLAERTGGTYSTLKVQPAELEDSGVYFCASSPRSAGGGETQYFGPGTRLLVL.

CDR3 amino acids: CASSTPVERIAKNIQYF. As DNA, the CDR3 is TGTGCCAGCAGCACCCCGGTGGAGCGAATAGCCAAAAACATTCAGTACTTC. The chain is built from TRBV7-2 and TRBJ2-4; no definite D call. V was cut by 5 bases and J by 0 bases, with 17 bases left in between. In germline, CDR1 is SGHTA, CDR2 FQGNSA. This CDR3 contains 17 residues.

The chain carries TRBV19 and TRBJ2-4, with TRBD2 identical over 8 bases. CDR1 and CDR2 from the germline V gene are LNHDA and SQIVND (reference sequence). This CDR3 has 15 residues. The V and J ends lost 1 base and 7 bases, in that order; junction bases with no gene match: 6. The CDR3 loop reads CASSIVGTRPNIQYF. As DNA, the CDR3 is TGTGCCAGTAGTATAGTAGGGACTAGACCCAACATTCAGTACTTC.

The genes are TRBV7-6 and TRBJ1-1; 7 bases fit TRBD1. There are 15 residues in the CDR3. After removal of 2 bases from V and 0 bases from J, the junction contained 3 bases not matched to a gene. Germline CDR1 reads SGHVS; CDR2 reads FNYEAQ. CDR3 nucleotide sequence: TGTGCCAGCAGCTTACAGGGGGGCATGAACACTGAAGCTTTCTTT. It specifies CASSLQGGMNTEAFF.